The 19 T cell receptor beta chains reported below all come from one sample, sequenced in a study of blood T cell repertoires in COVID-19. TCRdb's copy holds only in-frame clones and misses some; the assay was immunoSEQ multiplex PCR. The table lists about 220,000 clones, approximately 80% of them singletons. Sequencing used peripheral blood. The receptors were gathered from a woman aged 55 to 70 who had recovered from COVID-19.

This chain links TRBV18 with TRBJ2-2; the match to TRBD2 covers 7 bases. V shed 3 bases, J shed 4 bases, and the junction held 11 bases outside the gene matches. Germline V lookup: CDR1 KGHSH, CDR2 LQKENI. The CDR3 contains 17 residues. CDR3: CASSPNGGTVGTGELFF. The CDR3 nucleotides are TGTGCCAGCTCACCTAACGGGGGGACCGTCGGCACCGGGGAGCTGTTTTTT. Together with reference TRBV18 and TRBJ2-2, the CDR3 gives the full variable domain: NAGVMQNPRHLVRRRGQEARLRCSPMKGHSHVYWYRQLPEEGLKFMVYLQKENIIDESGMPKERFSAEFPKEGPSILRIQQVVRGDSAAYFCASSPNGGTVGTGELFFGEGSRLTVL.

This clone was detected a few times. V is TRBV10-3 and J is TRBJ1-1; D is perhaps TRBD1 (5 bases). Germline loops: CDR1 ENHRY, CDR2 SYGVKD. V shed 7 bases and J shed 4 bases, with 10 bases lying between them. The CDR3 covers 12 residues. CDR3 coding DNA: TGTGCCATCAAAGGGGCGCTCACTGAAGCTTTCTTT. Translating gives CAIKGALTEAFF.

This sequence joins TRBV9 and TRBJ2-5, with TRBD1 matching 9 bases. The ends lost 0 bases at V and 5 bases at J; junction bases unmatched: 11. The CDR3 is 17 residues long. Germline assignment: CDR1 SGDLS and CDR2 YYNGEE. The CDR3 sequence: CASSVVGTGPSGETQYF. CDR3 nucleotide sequence: TGTGCCAGCAGCGTAGTTGGGACAGGGCCCTCCGGGGAGACCCAGTACTTC.

This sequence joins TRBV7-2 and TRBJ1-2, with TRBD1 matching 9 bases. Germline loops: CDR1 SGHTA, CDR2 FQGNSA. Unmatched junction bases numbered 15, after V lost 4 bases and J lost 9 bases. The CDR3 is 16 amino acids. For the CDR3, the DNA is TGTGCCAGCAGCTCCAGACGGGACAGGGCCTTACCGCGCTACACCTTC. This encodes CASSSRRDRALPRYTF.

This clone was recorded once. V gene TRBV27 combines with J gene TRBJ2-2; D possibly corresponds to TRBD1 (6 bases). The germline CDR1 and CDR2 sequences are MNHEY and SMNVEV (reference sequence). V lost 6 bases and J 2 bases, leaving 16 bases between the germline ends. The CDR3 is 16 amino acids. CDR3 sequence reads: CASRAGTNINTGELFF. CDR3 in DNA: TGTGCCAGCAGAGCCGGGACAAACATTAACACCGGGGAGCTGTTTTTT.

The chain is built from TRBV7-3 and TRBJ2-3; TRBD2 might be the D (5 bases). There are 13 residues in the CDR3. Germline-derived CDR1 and CDR2 are SGHTA and FQGTGA. V gave up 5 bases and J gave up 1 base, with 7 bases separating them. In DNA form, the CDR3 reads TGTGCCAGCAGCATCGGGGGCACAGATACGCAGTATTTT. Its translation is CASSIGGTDTQYF.

The chain employs TRBV24-1 and TRBJ2-7, with 7 bases identical to TRBD1. Germline V gene sequence: CDR1 KGHDR, CDR2 SFDVKD. V was clipped by 3 bases and J by 0 bases; unmatched bases: 10. The CDR3 covers 17 residues. This CDR3 is CATSDPTGDPTSYEQYF. The CDR3 nucleotides are TGTGCCACCAGTGATCCCACAGGGGACCCCACCTCCTACGAGCAGTACTTC.

The chain joins TRBV5-8 to TRBJ1-6, with TRBD1 identical over 7 bases. V shed 10 bases and J 12 bases; nucleotides not matched to a gene: 4. The CDR3 is made up of 10 amino acids. Germline CDR1 SGHTS, CDR2 YDEGEE. The CDR3 nucleotides are TGTGCCCCCACAGGGGTACCCCTCCACTTT. This encodes CAPTGVPLHF.

The chain uses TRBV11-1 and TRBJ1-1; perhaps TRBD1 as D (5 bases). With 4 bases removed from V and 4 bases from J, the gap between germline ends came to 13 bases. The CDR3 runs 14 residues. Germline CDR1 is SGHAT and CDR2 is FQDESV (reference sequence). The CDR3: CASSSREVGTEAFF. The CDR3 bases are TGTGCCAGCAGCTCCAGGGAGGTAGGCACTGAAGCTTTCTTT.

This clone came up once. V gene TRBV4-1 combines with J gene TRBJ2-3, with 9 bases aligning to TRBD2. CDR1 is MGHRA and CDR2 is YSYEKL in the germline V gene. J lost 1 base, V lost 10 bases, and 15 bases had no gene match. The CDR3 runs to 17 residues. The CDR3 nucleotides read TGCGCCACCGAGGGTCGGCGCGGGGGGGCAGGCACAGATACGCAGTATTTT. Translation gives CATEGRRGGAGTDTQYF.

In this sample, this clone turned up once. The chain links TRBV6-2 or TRBV6-3 to TRBJ1-5; D remains unclear. V was cut by 0 bases and J by 4 bases, with 13 bases left in between. CDR3 length equals 16 residues. Germline V lookup: CDR1 MNHEY, CDR2 SVGEGT. The CDR3 nucleotides read TGTGCCAGCAGTTACTCGAAGTGGAGGGAAAATCAGCCCCAGCATTTT. This gives the protein CASSYSKWRENQPQHF.

This clone was seen a single time. The chain carries TRBV6-4 and TRBJ1-2, with 7 bases aligning to TRBD1. This CDR3 is 17 amino acids long. Germline lookup yields CDR1 MRHNA and CDR2 SNTAGT. The junction had 14 bases not matched to a gene; V was cut back by 5 bases and J by 2 bases. CDR3 in amino acids: CASSPNSGTVGNYGYTF. The CDR3 DNA is TGTGCCAGCAGTCCGAACTCCGGGACAGTGGGAAACTATGGCTACACCTTC.

The chain links TRBV4-1 to TRBJ1-1; D might be TRBD1 (5 bases). The CDR3 extends over 17 amino acids. With 0 bases removed from V and 4 bases from J, the gap between germline ends came to 18 bases. CDR1 and CDR2 (germline): MGHRA, YSYEKL. The CDR3 DNA sequence: TGCGCCAGCAGCCAAGAGTCCACAGGAACCCTGCTCACTGAAGCTTTCTTT. As protein: CASSQESTGTLLTEAFF.

This chain joins TRBV15 and TRBJ2-5; 8 bases map to TRBD2. Germline CDR1 and CDR2: LNHNV and YYDKDF (reference sequence). The CDR3 has 14 amino acids. V lost 7 bases to trimming and J lost 3 bases; unmatched junction nucleotides: 7. CDR3 region: CATTREGVEETQYF. CDR3 bases: TGTGCCACCACTCGGGAGGGCGTAGAAGAGACCCAGTACTTC.

The genes are TRBV5-4 and TRBJ2-7; TRBD2 agrees at 12 bases. Germline V gene sequence: CDR1 SGHNT, CDR2 YYREEE (reference sequence). After removal of 4 bases from V and 6 bases from J, the junction contained 8 bases not matched to a gene. The CDR3 loop spans 15 amino acids. This chain's CDR3 is CASSPDTSGGREQYF. The CDR3 bases are TGTGCCAGCAGCCCGGACACTAGCGGGGGGCGCGAGCAGTACTTC.

The V and J genes are TRBV3-1 (or the pseudogene TRBV3-2) and TRBJ2-3, with D maybe TRBD1 (5 bases). CDR1 is LGHDT, CDR2 YNNKEL, per germline (reference sequence). This CDR3 has 14 residues. Trimming removed 0 bases from V and 5 bases from J, with 9 bases in between. CDR3 bases: TGTGCCAGCAGCCAAGAAGGGGTAGGAGATACGCAGTATTTT. It encodes CASSQEGVGDTQYF.

The chain carries TRBV5-6 and TRBJ1-3; 10 bases agree with TRBD1. Germline assignment: CDR1 SGHDT and CDR2 YYEEEE. The CDR3 consists of 18 residues. The trim removed 4 bases at V and 0 bases at J, leaving 10 bases unmatched. The CDR3 is CASSPGTGASLSGNTIYF. CDR3 nucleotides: TGTGCCAGCAGCCCCGGGACAGGGGCCTCCCTCTCTGGAAACACCATATATTTT. Full variable domain (missing parts from reference TRBV5-6 and TRBJ1-3): DAGVTQSPTHLIKTRGQQVTLRCSPKSGHDTVSWYQQALGQGPQFIFQYYEEEERQRGNFPDRFSGHQFPNYSSELNVNALLLGDSALYLCASSPGTGASLSGNTIYFGEGSWLTVV.

The chain couples TRBV10-3 to TRBJ1-6; a possible D gene is TRBD1 (6 bases). The germline V gene has CDR1 ENHRY and CDR2 SYGVKD. CDR3 length: 16 residues. Trimming took off 10 bases at V and 5 bases at J, with 21 bases between the two ends. As DNA, the CDR3 is TGTGCCACCGGTCCCCTACCCACAGGGAATAATTCACCCCTCCACTTT. It codes for CATGPLPTGNNSPLHF.

This clone was found a few times. Distinct nucleotide sequences in the sample also encode this CDR3. The chain combines TRBV19 with TRBJ1-1; TRBD1 matches 9 bases. From germline, CDR1 is LNHDA and CDR2 SQIVND (reference sequence). The CDR3 has 13 amino acids. Trimming took 6 bases from V and 4 from J; bases not matched to a gene: 3. The CDR3 DNA reads as TGTGCCAGTAGGGACAGGGGCCTCACTGAAGCTTTCTTT. Translated, it gives CASRDRGLTEAFF.